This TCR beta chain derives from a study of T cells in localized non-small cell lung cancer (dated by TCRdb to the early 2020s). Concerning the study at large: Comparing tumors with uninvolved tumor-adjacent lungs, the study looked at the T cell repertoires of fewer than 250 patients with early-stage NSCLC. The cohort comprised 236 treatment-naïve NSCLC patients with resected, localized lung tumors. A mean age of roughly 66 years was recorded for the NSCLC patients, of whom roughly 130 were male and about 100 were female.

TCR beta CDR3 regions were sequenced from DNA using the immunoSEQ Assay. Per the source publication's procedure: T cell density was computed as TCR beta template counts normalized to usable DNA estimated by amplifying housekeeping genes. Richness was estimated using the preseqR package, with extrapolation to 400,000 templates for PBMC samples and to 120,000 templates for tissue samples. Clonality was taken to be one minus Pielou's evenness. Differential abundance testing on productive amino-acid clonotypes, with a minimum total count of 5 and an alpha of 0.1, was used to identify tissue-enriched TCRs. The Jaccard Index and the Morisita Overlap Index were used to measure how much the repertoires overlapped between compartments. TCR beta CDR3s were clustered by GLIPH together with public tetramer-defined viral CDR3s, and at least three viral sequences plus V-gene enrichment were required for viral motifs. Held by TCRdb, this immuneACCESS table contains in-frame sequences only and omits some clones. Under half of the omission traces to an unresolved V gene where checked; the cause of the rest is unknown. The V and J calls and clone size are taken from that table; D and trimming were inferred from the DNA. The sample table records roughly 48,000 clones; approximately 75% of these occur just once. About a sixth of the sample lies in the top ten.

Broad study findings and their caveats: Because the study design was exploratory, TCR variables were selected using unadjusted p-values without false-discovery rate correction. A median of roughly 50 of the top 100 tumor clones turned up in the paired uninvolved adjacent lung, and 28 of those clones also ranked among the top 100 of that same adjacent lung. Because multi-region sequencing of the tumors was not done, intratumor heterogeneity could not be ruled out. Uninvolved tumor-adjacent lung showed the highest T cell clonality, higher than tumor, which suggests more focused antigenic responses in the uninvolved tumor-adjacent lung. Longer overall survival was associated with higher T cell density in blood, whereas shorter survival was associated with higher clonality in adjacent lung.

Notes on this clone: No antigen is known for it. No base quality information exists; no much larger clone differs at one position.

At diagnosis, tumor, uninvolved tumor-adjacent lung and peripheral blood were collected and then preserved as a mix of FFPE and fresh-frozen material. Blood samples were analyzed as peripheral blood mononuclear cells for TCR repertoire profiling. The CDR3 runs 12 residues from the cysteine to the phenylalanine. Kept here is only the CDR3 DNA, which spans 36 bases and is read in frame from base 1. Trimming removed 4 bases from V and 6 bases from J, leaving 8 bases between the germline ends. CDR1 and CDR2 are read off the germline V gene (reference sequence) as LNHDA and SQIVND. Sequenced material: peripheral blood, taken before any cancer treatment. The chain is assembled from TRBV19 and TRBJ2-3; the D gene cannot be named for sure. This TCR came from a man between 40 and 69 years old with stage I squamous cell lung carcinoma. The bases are TGTGCCAGTAGTACGGGTAGCGATACGCAGTATTTT. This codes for CASSTGSDTQYF.